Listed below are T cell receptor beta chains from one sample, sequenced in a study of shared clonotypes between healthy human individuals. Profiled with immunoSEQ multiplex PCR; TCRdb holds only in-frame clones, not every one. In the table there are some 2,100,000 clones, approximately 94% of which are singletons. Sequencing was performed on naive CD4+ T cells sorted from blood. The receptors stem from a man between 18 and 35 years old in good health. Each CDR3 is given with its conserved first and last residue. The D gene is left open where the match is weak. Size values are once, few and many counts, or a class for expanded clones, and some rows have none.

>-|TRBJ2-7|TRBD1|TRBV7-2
TGTGCCAGCAGCCAGACAGGGGCTGACTACGAGCAGTACTTC
CASSQTGADYEQYF
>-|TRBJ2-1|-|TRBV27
TGTGCCAGCAACCCCGGGACGACGGTAGGTAGTGAGCAGTTCTTC
CASNPGTTVGSEQFF
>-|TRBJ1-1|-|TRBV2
TGTGCCAGCAGTCCAGAGGCGGTAACTGAAGCTTTCTTT
CASSPEAVTEAFF
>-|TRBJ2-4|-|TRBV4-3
TGCGCCAGCAGCCCCTCAGACGCTACCCCAAACATTCAGTACTTC
CASSPSDATPNIQYF
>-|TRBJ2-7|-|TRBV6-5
TGTGCCAGCAGTTACTCTGGTAAAGGGATATACGAGCAGTACTTC
CASSYSGKGIYEQYF
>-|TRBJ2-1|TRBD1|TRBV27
TGTGCCAGCAACTACAGGGGAACCTACAATGAGCAGTTCTTC
CASNYRGTYNEQFF
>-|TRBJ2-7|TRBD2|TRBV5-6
TGTGCCAGCAGCTTGGTCGGTCCTAGCGGGGTCTACGAGCAGTACTTC
CASSLVGPSGVYEQYF
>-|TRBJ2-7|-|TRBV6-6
TGTGCCAGCAGGGACAGAGCCTACGAGCAGTACTTC
CASRDRAYEQYF
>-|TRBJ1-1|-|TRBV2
TGTGCCAGCAGTCCCCGATGGCAGAGGGACACTGAAGCTTTCTTT
CASSPRWQRDTEAFF
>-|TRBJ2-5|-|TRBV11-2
TGTGCCAGCAGCTTAGGGGGGACATCCCAAGAGACCCAGTACTTC
CASSLGGTSQETQYF
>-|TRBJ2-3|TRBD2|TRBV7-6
TGTGCCAGCAGCTTAGTCATATGGACTAGCGGAAACATTAGCACAGATACGCAGTATTTT
CASSLVIWTSGNISTDTQYF
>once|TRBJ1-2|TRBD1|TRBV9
TGTGCCAGCAGCGTTGCCGGGACAGGGACCTATGGCTACACCTTC
CASSVAGTGTYGYTF
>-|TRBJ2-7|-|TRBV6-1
TGTGCCAGCAGTGAAACAGGGTGGAGCTCCTACGAGCAGTACTTC
CASSETGWSSYEQYF
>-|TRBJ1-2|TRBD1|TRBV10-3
TGTGCCATCTATGGCCAGGGGGGAAATGGCTACACCTTC
CAIYGQGGNGYTF
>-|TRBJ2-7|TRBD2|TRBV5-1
TGCGCCAGCAGCTTGTCAGCGGGACTAGCGGCCTCCTACGAGCAGTACTTC
CASSLSAGLAASYEQYF
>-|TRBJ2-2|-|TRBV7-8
TGTGCCAGCAGTCATGAAGGGGTCGGCGGGGAGCTGTTTTTT
CASSHEGVGGELFF
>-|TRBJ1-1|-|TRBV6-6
TGTGCCAGCGGGGGTCTGAACACTGAAGCTTTCTTT
CASGGLNTEAFF
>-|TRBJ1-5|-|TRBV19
TGTGCCAGTAGTTTTCCGGGGGCAAGGCAGCCCCAGCATTTT
CASSFPGARQPQHF
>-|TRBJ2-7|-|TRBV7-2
TGTGCCAGCAGCACCGGACTGGGCGGGCACGAGCAGTACTTC
CASSTGLGGHEQYF
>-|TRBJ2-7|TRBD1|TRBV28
TGTGCCAGCAGTCCCGCGGGACAGGGTCCCCTACGTTTCCTCTACGAGCAGTACTTC
CASSPAGQGPLRFLYEQYF
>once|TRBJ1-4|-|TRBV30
TGTGCCTGGAGTCCCAATGAAAAACTGTTTTTT
CAWSPNEKLFF
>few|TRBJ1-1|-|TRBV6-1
TGTGCCAGCGGGACACCTGAAGCTTTCTTT
CASGTPEAFF
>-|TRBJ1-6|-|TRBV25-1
TGTGCCAGCAGTGAATCCCTTTTAATCGGTCAGGCCCTCCACTTT
CASSESLLIGQALHF
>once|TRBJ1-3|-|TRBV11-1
TGTGCCAGCAGCTTAGAGGACACCATATATTTT
CASSLEDTIYF
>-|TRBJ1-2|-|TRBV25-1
TGTGCCAGCAGTTACCAGAACTATGGCTACACCTTC
CASSYQNYGYTF
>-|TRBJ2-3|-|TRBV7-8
TGTGCCAGCAGCTTAGATGGGGACGCCCGGACAGATACGCAGTATTTT
CASSLDGDARTDTQYF
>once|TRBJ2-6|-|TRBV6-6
TGTGCCAGCCTTCAAAGCTCTGGGGCCAACGTCCTGACTTTC
CASLQSSGANVLTF
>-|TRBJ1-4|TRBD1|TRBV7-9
TGTGCCAGCAGCTTAGGGGCAGACAGGGCAAATGAAAAACTGTTTTTT
CASSLGADRANEKLFF
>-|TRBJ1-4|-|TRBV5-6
TGTGCCAGCAGCTTGGTGTCGGCAAATGAAAAACTGTTTTTT
CASSLVSANEKLFF
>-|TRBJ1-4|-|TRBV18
TGTGCCAGCTCACCAAGGACGGATGAAAAACTGTTTTTT
CASSPRTDEKLFF
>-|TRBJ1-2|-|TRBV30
TGTGCCTGTTCTCCGGGGAGCAGCTATGGCTACACCTTC
CACSPGSSYGYTF
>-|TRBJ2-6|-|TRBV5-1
TGCGCCAGCAGCTTTCGACAGAGCTCTGGGGCCAACGTCCTGACTTTC
CASSFRQSSGANVLTF
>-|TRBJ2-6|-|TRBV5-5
TGTGCCAGCAGCTTATCAGGGCCTCGGGACGGGGCCAACGTCCTGACTTTC
CASSLSGPRDGANVLTF
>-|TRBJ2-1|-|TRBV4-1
TGCGCCAGCAGCCAAGACTACGGCAGCAGCTCCTACAATGAGCAGTTCTTC
CASSQDYGSSSYNEQFF
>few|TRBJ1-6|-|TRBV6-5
TGTGCCACCAGGGAAGCCGGTAGTTCACCCCTCCACTTT
CATREAGSSPLHF
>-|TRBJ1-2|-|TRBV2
TGTGCCAGCAGTGAACGGGGAGCCTATGGCTACACCTTC
CASSERGAYGYTF
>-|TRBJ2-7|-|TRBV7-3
TGTGCCAGCAGCTTAACGCCCACCTACGAGCAGTACTTC
CASSLTPTYEQYF
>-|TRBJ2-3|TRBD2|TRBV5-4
TGTGCCAGCCTGCTAGCGGGTACTAGCACAGATACGCAGTATTTT
CASLLAGTSTDTQYF
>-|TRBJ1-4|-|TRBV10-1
TGCGCCAGCAGTGAGTCGACGGGGAATGAAAAACTGTTTTTT
CASSESTGNEKLFF
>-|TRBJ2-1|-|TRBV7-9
TGTGCCAGCAGCTTAGCCTTAGGGGATGAGCAGTTCTTC
CASSLALGDEQFF
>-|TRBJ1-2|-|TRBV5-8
TGTGCCAGCAGCCCTGGGCCCGCTAACTATGGCTACACCTTC
CASSPGPANYGYTF
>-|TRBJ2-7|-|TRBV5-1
TGCGCCAGCAGCTTGGCCCCAGGGGTAGACGTTGAGCAGTACTTC
CASSLAPGVDVEQYF
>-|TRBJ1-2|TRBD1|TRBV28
TGTGCCAGCAGTTTAGGGGGACAGGGGCTAAACTATGGCTACACCTTC
CASSLGGQGLNYGYTF
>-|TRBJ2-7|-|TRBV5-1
TGCGCCAGCAGCTTAACCCTTAGCTCCTACGAGCAGTACTTC
CASSLTLSSYEQYF
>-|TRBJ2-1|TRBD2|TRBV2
TGTGCCAGCAGTGTAGATAGCGGGGTTTACAATGAGCAGTTCTTC
CASSVDSGVYNEQFF
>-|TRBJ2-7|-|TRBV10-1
TGCGCCAGCAGTGATAGGGGCGAGCAGTACTTC
CASSDRGEQYF
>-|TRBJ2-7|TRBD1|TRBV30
TGTGCCTGGAGTTACCCCCGGGACAGGGGCAAGAGACCCTACGAGCAGTACTTC
CAWSYPRDRGKRPYEQYF
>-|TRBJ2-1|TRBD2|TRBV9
TGTGCCAGCAGCGTAGGAGCTAGCGGGGGACTCGGTGAGCAGTTCTTC
CASSVGASGGLGEQFF
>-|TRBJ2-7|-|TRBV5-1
TGCGCCAGCACTCGGAACCGGGACGCCTCCTACGAGCAGTACTTC
CASTRNRDASYEQYF
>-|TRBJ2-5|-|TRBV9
TGTGCCAGCAGCGTAGGATGGGAAAAAGAGACCCAGTACTTC
CASSVGWEKETQYF
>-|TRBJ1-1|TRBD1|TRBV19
TGTGCCAGTACACCGACAGGGAAGGGAAGGACTGAAGCTTTCTTT
CASTPTGKGRTEAFF
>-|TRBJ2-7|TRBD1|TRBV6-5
TGTGCCAGCAGTTACTACACAGGGGTAGCCTACGAGCAGTACTTC
CASSYYTGVAYEQYF
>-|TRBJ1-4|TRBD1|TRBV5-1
TGCGCCAGCAGCTCCCAGGGACAGGGGAATGAAAAACTGTTTTTT
CASSSQGQGNEKLFF
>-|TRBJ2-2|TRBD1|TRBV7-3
TGTGCCAGCAGCTCACAGGGGGCCTTCACCGGGGAGCTGTTTTTT
CASSSQGAFTGELFF
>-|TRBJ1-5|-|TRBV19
TGTGCCAGTAGTGAGAGACGGGTGAATCAGCCCCAGCATTTT
CASSERRVNQPQHF
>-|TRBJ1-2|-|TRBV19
TGTGCCAGTAGTACGCTCACGAGGGATAACTATGGCTACACCTTC
CASSTLTRDNYGYTF
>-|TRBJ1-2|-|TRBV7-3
TGTGCCAGCAGCTTAGGGGGGAACTATGGCTACACCTTC
CASSLGGNYGYTF
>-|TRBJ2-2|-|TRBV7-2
TGTGCCAGCAGCGAATCGGTCCCAAACACCGGGGAGCTGTTTTTT
CASSESVPNTGELFF